This T cell receptor (beta chain) was observed in a study of control samples from healthy donors and cancer patients (dated by TCRdb to the early 2020s). Libraries were built with the immunoSEQ multiplex PCR assay. TCRdb took over this immuneACCESS table, retaining in-frame rearrangements with V and J assigned. Such tables are incomplete; in checked studies, under half of the missing clones stem from an unresolved V gene, and the remainder is unexplained. A total of around 100,000 clones appear in this sample, 88% of them only once. The ten most abundant clones make up around 14% of the sample. The CDR3 spans 16 residues, from the cysteine through the phenylalanine. Here the CDR3 DNA is all that survives: 48 bases in frame from base 1. V ends up 6 bases short and J 6 bases short, with an unmatched junction base count of 7. From a lookup of the germline V gene, CDR1 and CDR2 are SGHTA and FQGNSA. The count of this clone is one. Its binding antigen is unknown. Per-base qualities were not stored, and no clone one base away is much larger.

The receptor was derived from a woman aged 70 to 79 in good health. Material: blood. In this chain, TRBV7-2 is recombined with TRBJ2-2; 13 nucleotides in the junction match TRBD2. The nucleotide sequence is TGTGCCAGCAGTCACTGGACTAGCGGGAGACCCGGGGAGCTGTTTTTT. The resulting protein is CASSHWTSGRPGELFF.